Below, 15 T cell receptor beta chains from the same sample are listed, as sequenced in a study of cytomegalovirus exposure and HLA in healthy donors. Both 60 Vbeta primers and 13 Jbeta primers went into the PCR. Clones were read by immunoSEQ multiplex PCR, and TCRdb kept only the in-frame ones, dropping some. The sample includes about 120,000 clones, over 60% of them seen just once. The specimen was PBMCs. These receptors were collected from a man aged 18 to 29 in good health and CMV-seronegative.

The CDR3 loop is CASSLGGGAGVQETQYF. The CDR3 DNA reads TGCGCCAGCAGCTTGGGAGGAGGAGCGGGGGTCCAAGAGACCCAGTACTTC. This chain joins TRBV5-1 and TRBJ2-5; 8 positions agree with TRBD2. CDR1 is SGHRS, CDR2 YFSETQ, per germline. This CDR3 comprises 17 residues. Trimming cost V 0 bases and J 1 base; bases outside gene matches: 8.

The rearrangement joins TRBV6-1 to TRBJ2-7; a possible D gene is TRBD2 (6 bases). Germline CDR1 is MNHNS and CDR2 is SASEGT. Trimming cost V 6 bases and J 2 bases, with 17 bases left between them. The CDR3 contains 15 residues. The CDR3 DNA reads TGTGCCAGCAGAAATTCATTGCGGGGCACCTACGAGCAGTACTTC. Translating it yields CASRNSLRGTYEQYF.

The gene calls are TRBV15 and TRBJ1-4, with D hard to call. Germline lookup yields CDR1 LNHNV and CDR2 YYDKDF (reference sequence). The CDR3 sequence is 14 residues long. Trimming took 0 bases from V and 13 from J, leaving 15 bases between them. The CDR3 sequence is CATSRDQMAGRLFF. The CDR3 bases are TGTGCCACCAGCAGAGATCAGATGGCGGGTAGACTGTTTTTT.

A few counts support this clone. V gene TRBV7-2 combines with J gene TRBJ1-2; 8 bases are a match to TRBD1. There are 13 residues in the CDR3. Germline V lookup: CDR1 SGHTA, CDR2 FQGNSA. Unmatched junction bases numbered 4, after V lost 2 bases and J lost 8 bases. CDR3 loop: CASSLKRQGGYTF. The DNA for the CDR3 is TGTGCCAGCAGCTTAAAGCGACAGGGGGGCTACACCTTC.

This clone has only one observation. V gene TRBV5-6 combines with J gene TRBJ2-1; D unresolved. The V end was cut by 4 bases, the J end by 4 bases, with 3 bases between. Germline CDR1 reads SGHDT; CDR2 reads YYEEEE. This CDR3 spans 11 amino acids. This CDR3 is CASSRYNEQFF. The DNA of the CDR3 is TGTGCCAGCAGCCGTTACAATGAGCAGTTCTTC.

The gene calls are TRBV7-3 and TRBJ2-5; 8 bases match TRBD2. Germline V CDR1 and CDR2: SGHTA, FQGTGA. The CDR3 is 16 residues long. V was pared by 2 bases and J by 2 bases, with 7 bases of the junction left unmatched. The CDR3, as DNA: TGTGCCAGCAGCTTATTTGGGCGGGGGGCGCAAGAGACCCAGTACTTC. Encoded protein: CASSLFGRGAQETQYF. Looking up the rest from reference TRBV7-3 and TRBJ2-5 gives the full variable domain: GAGVSQTPSNKVTEKGKYVELRCDPISGHTALYWYRQSLGQGPEFLIYFQGTGAADDSGLPNDRFFAVRPEGSVSTLKIQRTERGDSAVYLCASSLFGRGAQETQYFGPGTRLLVL.

J is TRBJ1-4 and V is TRBV9; D is undetermined. Germline V lookup: CDR1 SGDLS, CDR2 YYNGEE. The CDR3 sequence is 15 residues long. Trimming took off 3 bases at V and 1 base at J, with 10 bases between the two ends. The CDR3 sequence: CASSAGGGTNEKLFF. The CDR3 nucleotides read TGTGCCAGCAGCGCGGGAGGTGGAACTAATGAAAAACTGTTTTTT.

V usage is TRBV7-8 and J usage is TRBJ2-2; D gene unclear. Deletions cut 5 bases from V and 7 bases from J, with 5 bases between. This CDR3 region has 11 residues. CDR1 SGHVS and CDR2 FQNEAQ come from the germline V gene. This chain's CDR3 is CASSPHGELFF. In DNA form, the CDR3 reads TGTGCCAGCAGCCCCCACGGGGAGCTGTTTTTT.

The V and J genes are TRBV2 and TRBJ2-7; no reliable D call. Trimming pared 4 bases from V and 3 bases from J, leaving 4 bases between. The CDR3 sequence is 11 residues long. CDR1 is SNHLY, CDR2 FYNNEI, per germline. The CDR3 spells CASSAVYEQYF. The DNA of the CDR3 is TGTGCCAGCAGTGCGGTCTACGAGCAGTACTTC.

The chain couples TRBV27 to TRBJ2-7; TRBD1 matches at 7 bases. Germline CDR1 reads MNHEY; CDR2 reads SMNVEV (reference sequence). The CDR3 extends over 14 amino acids. J gave up 2 bases and V 8 bases, and 9 bases lay outside the gene matches. The CDR3 here is CASRGQVSPYEQYF. Here the CDR3 DNA reads TGTGCCAGCCGTGGACAGGTCTCTCCCTACGAGCAGTACTTC.

This clone appeared a few times. The chain is built from TRBV5-1 and TRBJ2-6; D is unclear. Germline V lookup: CDR1 SGHRS, CDR2 YFSETQ. The CDR3 has 17 residues. V lost 7 bases, J lost 1 base, and 18 bases lay in between. The CDR3 loop reads CASRRQIVLSGANVLTF. Here the CDR3 DNA reads TGCGCCAGCCGACGACAAATTGTTCTTTCTGGGGCCAACGTCCTGACTTTC. The full variable domain, in which reference TRBV5-1 and TRBJ2-6 provide the parts outside the CDR3, is KAGVTQTPRYLIKTRGQQVTLSCSPISGHRSVSWYQQTPGQGLQFLFEYFSETQRNKGNFPGRFSGRQFSNSRSEMNVSTLELGDSALYLCASRRQIVLSGANVLTFGAGSRLTVL.

This clone has just a few counts. The chain is built from TRBV7-2 and TRBJ2-2; no firm D call. Per germline, CDR1 SGHTA and CDR2 FQGNSA. V gave up 2 bases and J gave up 0 bases, with 10 bases separating them. CDR3 length: 16 residues. The CDR3 spells CASSLSSSANTGELFF. CDR3 coding DNA: TGTGCCAGCAGCTTATCGTCCTCCGCGAACACCGGGGAGCTGTTTTTT.

This clone has a single count. The rearrangement uses TRBV30 and TRBJ1-4; D is unclear. Germline loops: CDR1 GTSNPN, CDR2 SVGIG (reference sequence). V lost 8 bases to trimming and J lost 4 bases, with 20 bases between them. The CDR3 totals 15 residues. Here the CDR3 reads CARVGKEDFNEKLFF. CDR3 nucleotides: TGTGCCCGGGTCGGGAAAGAAGATTTTAATGAAAAACTGTTTTTT.

The chain employs TRBV29-1 and TRBJ1-1, with unresolved D. Germline CDR1 SQVTM, CDR2 ANQGSEA. With 7 bases removed from V and 0 bases from J, the gap between germline ends came to 12 bases. This CDR3 spans 13 amino acids. The CDR3 nucleotides are TGCAGCGGTGCAGGTTTTTTGAACACTGAAGCTTTCTTT. Translating gives CSGAGFLNTEAFF. The whole variable domain, remainder taken from reference TRBV29-1 and TRBJ1-1, is SAVISQKPSRDICQRGTSLTIQCQVDSQVTMMFWYRQQPGQSLTLIATANQGSEATYESGFVIDKFPISRPNLTFSTLTVSNMSPEDSSIYLCSGAGFLNTEAFFGQGTRLTVV.

The gene calls are TRBV28 and TRBJ1-5, with 8 nucleotides matching TRBD1. There are 16 residues in the CDR3. Germline CDR1 is MDHEN and CDR2 is SYDVKM. Trimming cost V 5 bases and J 3 bases; bases outside gene matches: 9. CDR3 DNA sequence: TGTGCCAGCAGTGCTTTCGGACAGGGAAACAATCAGCCCCAGCATTTT. Its protein is CASSAFGQGNNQPQHF.